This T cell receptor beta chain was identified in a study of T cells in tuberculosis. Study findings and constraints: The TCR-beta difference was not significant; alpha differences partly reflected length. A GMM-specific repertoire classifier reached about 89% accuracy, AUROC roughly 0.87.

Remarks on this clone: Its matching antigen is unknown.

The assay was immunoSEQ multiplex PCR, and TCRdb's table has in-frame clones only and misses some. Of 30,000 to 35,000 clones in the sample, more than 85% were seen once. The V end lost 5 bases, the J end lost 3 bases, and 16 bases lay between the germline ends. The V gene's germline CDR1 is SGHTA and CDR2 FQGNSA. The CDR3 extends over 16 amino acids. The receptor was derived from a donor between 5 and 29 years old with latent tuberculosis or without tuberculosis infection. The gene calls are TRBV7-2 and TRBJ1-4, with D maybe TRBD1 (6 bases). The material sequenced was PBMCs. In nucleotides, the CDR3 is TGTGCCAGCAGCCCCACGGCGGGGGCGGCTAATGAAAAACTGTTTTTT. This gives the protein CASSPTAGAANEKLFF.